The 9 T cell receptor beta chains in this list originate from one sample, sequenced in a study of CD8+ T cells in alopecia areata. RNA was isolated and reverse transcribed to cDNA, the sequencing template. Some clones are missing from TCRdb's copy, which holds only in-frame ones; the method was immunoSEQ multiplex PCR. This sample has under 85,000 clones, with roughly half found just once. The sequenced sample was CD8+ T cells sorted from blood, obtained at week 0. These receptors were collected from a human donor with alopecia areata.

This clone was counted only a few times. V usage is TRBV11-2 and J usage is TRBJ2-7, with D possibly being TRBD2 (6 bases). The CDR3 length is 14 residues. Germline V gene lookup returns CDR1 SGHAT and CDR2 FQNNGV. V was cut by 1 base and J by 4 bases, with 11 bases left in between. In DNA form, the CDR3 reads TGTGCCAGCAGCTTAGGAGCGGGCCAATACGAGCAGTACTTC. Its translation: CASSLGAGQYEQYF.

J is TRBJ2-5 and V is TRBV7-9; 7 bases match TRBD2. This CDR3 is built from 14 residues. Germline V gene data show CDR1 as SEHNR and CDR2 as FQNEAQ (reference sequence). After removal of 7 bases from V and 0 bases from J, the junction contained 5 bases not matched to a gene. The CDR3 here is CASTTSRNQETQYF. In DNA, the CDR3 is TGTGCCAGCACGACTAGCAGAAACCAAGAGACCCAGTACTTC.

V gene TRBV30 combines with J gene TRBJ2-7; 8 bases map to TRBD1. The V gene end was trimmed by 1 base and the J gene end by 7 bases; junction bases not matched to a gene: 12. Germline V gives CDR1 GTSNPN, CDR2 SVGIG (reference sequence). CDR3 length: 15 amino acids. CDR3 region: CAWSARTGSSSEQYF. As DNA, the CDR3 is TGTGCCTGGAGTGCCCGGACAGGGAGTTCTTCTGAGCAGTACTTC.

The J gene is TRBJ1-1, the V gene TRBV5-4; D not resolved. The V end was cut by 0 bases, the J end by 5 bases, with 20 bases between. This CDR3 comprises 17 residues. Germline CDR1 is SGHNT and CDR2 is YYREEE (reference sequence). In DNA, the CDR3 is TGTGCCAGCAGCTTGGTGGGCAGGACGAGAAGGAAGACTGAAGCTTTCTTT. As protein: CASSLVGRTRRKTEAFF.

The genes are TRBV7-6 and TRBJ2-3, with TRBD2 identical over 11 bases. V shed 1 base, J shed 4 bases, and the junction held 7 bases outside the gene matches. This CDR3 is 17 amino acids long. Germline-derived CDR1 and CDR2 are SGHVS and FNYEAQ. The chain's CDR3 is CASSLEGSGRVPDTQYF. CDR3 nucleotides: TGTGCCAGCAGCTTAGAGGGTAGCGGGAGGGTACCAGATACGCAGTATTTT.

This clone occurred a few times. The chain carries TRBV7-2 and TRBJ2-1; TRBD2 is a possible D gene (5 bases). CDR3 length: 13 residues. Germline V gives CDR1 SGHTA, CDR2 FQGNSA. Trimming stripped 5 bases from V and 7 bases from J, with 12 bases between. The CDR3 spells CASSPGLGNEQFF. CDR3 coding DNA: TGTGCCAGCAGCCCCGGACTTGGTAATGAGCAGTTCTTC.

This clone was counted many times. This chain joins TRBV14 and TRBJ2-3; D remains ambiguous. The CDR3 totals 13 residues. The germline V gene encodes CDR1 SGHDN and CDR2 FVKESK. Trimming removed 3 bases at V and 6 bases at J, with 10 bases between. In DNA form, the CDR3 reads TGTGCCAGCAGCCAGGCTTCGTGGGATACGCAGTATTTT. Amino acids: CASSQASWDTQYF.

This chain connects TRBV29-1 to TRBJ2-2; tentatively, D is TRBD1 (5 bases). The CDR3 covers 13 residues. Trimming pared 7 bases from V and 5 bases from J, leaving 14 bases between. CDR1 and CDR2 from the germline V gene are SQVTM and ANQGSEA. The CDR3 nucleotides are TGCAGCGGGGGAAAGGGGCTAACCGGGGAGCTGTTTTTT. It encodes CSGGKGLTGELFF.

This chain uses TRBV6-1 with TRBJ1-1, with a weak D call TRBD1 (5 bases). The CDR3 is 15 amino acids. The V gene lost 5 bases and the J gene lost 4 bases, with 17 bases spanning the gap. The V gene's germline CDR1 is MNHNS and CDR2 SASEGT. CDR3 sequence (DNA): TGTGCCAGCAGTTGGGACGGCAAAGGGAGCACTGAAGCTTTCTTT. As protein: CASSWDGKGSTEAFF.